The rows below give T cell receptor beta chains drawn from one sample of a study of TIL therapy for anti-PD-1-resistant metastatic lung cancer. The repertoire was sequenced with immunoSEQ multiplex PCR; TCRdb's copy has only in-frame clones and lacks some. The table includes approximately 87,000 clones, about 71% detected once. The sample in question was tumor tissue, obtained at baseline. The receptors derive from a person aged 25-85 years with non-small cell lung cancer. Both conserved end residues are part of each CDR3. Fields, in order: clone size, J gene, V gene, D gene, CDR3 protein, CDR3 DNA. A D gene is named only where the DNA matches it firmly. Size is stated for part of the rows, as once, few or many counts, or as a class when the clone is expanded.

.	TRBJ2-7	TRBV4-3	.	CASSQEGYRTSSYEQYF	TGCGCCAGCAGCCAAGAGGGGTACCGGACATCCTCCTACGAGCAGTACTTC
.	TRBJ2-5	TRBV5-1	TRBD1	CASSLADRDQETQYF	TGCGCCAGCAGCTTGGCCGACAGGGACCAAGAGACCCAGTACTTC
.	TRBJ2-3	TRBV20-1	.	CSASAIRDTQYF	TGCAGTGCTAGTGCAATCAGGGATACGCAGTATTTT
.	TRBJ2-5	TRBV11-2	TRBD2	CASSLAVPGLAGGETQYF	TGTGCCAGCAGCTTAGCCGTTCCGGGACTAGCGGGAGGGGAGACCCAGTACTTC
.	TRBJ2-5	TRBV13	TRBD2	CASSHGLAGQETQYF	TGTGCCAGCAGCCATGGACTAGCGGGGCAAGAGACCCAGTACTTC
.	TRBJ1-2	TRBV30	.	CAWSVLVGYGYTF	TGTGCCTGGAGTGTACTTGTGGGCTATGGCTACACCTTC
.	TRBJ2-7	TRBV4-1	.	CASSQDSRYEQYF	TGCGCCAGCAGCCAAGATTCGCGATACGAGCAGTACTTC
few	TRBJ2-6	TRBV27	.	CASSSGRISGANVLTF	TGTGCCAGCAGTTCCGGACGGATCTCTGGGGCCAACGTCCTGACTTTC
.	TRBJ1-2	TRBV14	.	CASSQATVGYGYTF	TGTGCCAGCAGCCAAGCTACAGTGGGCTATGGCTACACCTTC
.	TRBJ1-1	TRBV30	.	CAWSTRGGLNTEAFF	TGTGCCTGGAGTACGCGGGGGGGCCTGAACACTGAAGCTTTCTTT
few	TRBJ2-5	TRBV5-6	.	CASSRWAAETQYF	TGTGCCAGCAGTAGATGGGCGGCAGAGACCCAGTACTTC
.	TRBJ2-2	TRBV6-6	.	CASSAENTGELFF	TGTGCCAGCAGTGCCGAAAACACCGGGGAGCTGTTTTTT
.	TRBJ1-2	TRBV19	.	CASSIQSSGRGGYTF	TGTGCCAGTAGTATTCAATCATCGGGGCGCGGTGGCTACACCTTC
.	TRBJ2-7	TRBV10-3	.	CAISKQGSGLSYEQYF	TGTGCCATCAGCAAACAGGGTAGCGGGTTGTCCTACGAGCAGTACTTC
.	TRBJ2-1	TRBV3-1/TRBV3-2	.	CASSRWAADEQFF	TGTGCCAGCAGCCGTTGGGCGGCCGATGAGCAGTTCTTC
.	TRBJ2-5	TRBV7-6	TRBD2	CASSIGTSGGLETQYF	TGTGCCAGCAGCATAGGGACTAGCGGGGGTCTAGAGACCCAGTACTTC
.	TRBJ2-3	TRBV7-2	.	CASSLEVLDTQYF	TGTGCCAGCAGCTTAGAGGTGTTGGATACGCAGTATTTT
.	TRBJ2-5	TRBV27	.	CASSLSYLETQYF	TGTGCCAGCAGTTTATCGTATTTAGAGACCCAGTACTTC
.	TRBJ2-3	TRBV5-4	.	CASSFLQGIGTDTQYF	TGTGCCAGCAGTTTCCTCCAGGGGATTGGGACAGATACGCAGTATTTT
.	TRBJ2-7	TRBV30	.	CAWGSRLNGGQYF	TGTGCCTGGGGGAGCAGATTAAATGGTGGGCAGTACTTC
.	TRBJ1-5	TRBV24-1	.	CATSADTYSNQPQHF	TGTGCCACCAGTGCCGACACCTATAGCAATCAGCCCCAGCATTTT
.	TRBJ1-5	TRBV5-6	.	CASSRDDNQPQHF	TGTGCCAGCAGCCGGGACGACAATCAGCCCCAGCATTTT
few	TRBJ2-1	TRBV27	TRBD2	CASSSRAGGFSGRDNEQFF	TGTGCCAGCAGTTCCCGGGCAGGGGGCTTTAGCGGGAGGGACAATGAGCAGTTCTTC